This note documents a single TCR beta chain sequence. Its antigen specificity is not known. Nothing much larger sits one base from this clone, and base qualities are not available. Per the germline V gene, SGHDT is the CDR1 and YYEEEE is the CDR2. V is clipped by 0 bases and J by 3 bases, and the sequence between their germline boundaries is 7 bases long. The CDR3, cysteine through phenylalanine, is 13 amino acids long. Solely the CDR3 DNA is kept, with 39 bases framed from the first base. This entry is derived from a study of a mutant IDH1 vaccine in newly diagnosed glioma (dated by TCRdb to about 2021). As for the study more broadly: Of the approximately 30 treated patients, around 60% were male and approximately 38% were female, and the mean age was 40.4 years. For exploratory analyses, longitudinal TCRB deep sequencing was carried out in around 26 treated patients wherever samples were available. Peripheral blood was collected at six visits: V03 (baseline), V05, V07, V10, V12 and V13. Before enrollment, patients had received standard therapy of radiotherapy alone, temozolomide alone, or radiochemotherapy with temozolomide; most received the combination.

The research as a whole found: According to the authors, sample limitations meant that analyses of patient blood samples could not be reproduced. PBMC samples for TCRB deep sequencing were selected based on availability. Immune responses induced by the vaccine were seen in around 93% of patients across multiple MHC alleles. Pseudoprogression seemed to be unrelated to changes in the top peripheral T cell clonotypes found by TCRB sequencing.

This specimen's time point label, interpreted: baseline, week 1 (first vaccination visit). The treatment or condition label for this specimen denotes: pre-vaccination baseline after standard-of-care therapy. The donors had newly diagnosed IDH1-mutant astrocytomas of WHO grade 3 or 4 that showed loss of nuclear ATRX. The samples were drawn from NOA16, a multicentre, single-arm, open-label phase I trial in Germany that tested a mutant IDH1 peptide vaccine in humans for the first time. For immunogenicity testing, the blood drawn at visit V03 was used as the baseline sample. Genomic DNA for TCRB sequencing was extracted from EDTA blood using the DNeasy Blood and Tissue Kit. Libraries were constructed by the immunoSEQ multiplex PCR assay. Rearranged TCR beta chain sequences were amplified using the hsTCRB Kit according to the manufacturer's protocol. An Illumina MiSeq was used to sequence the TCRB libraries. Concerning the study's data processing: The proprietary platform of the kit vendor was used for demultiplexing, trimming and gene mapping. The table was pulled from immuneACCESS by TCRdb, which kept in-frame rearrangements only. Such tables lose some clones; where checked, under half of the loss comes from unresolved V genes, and the rest has no known cause. The DNA was the basis for D and trimming; V, J and clone size are from that table. The sample table lists tens of thousands of clones, over 75% of them with a count of one. Of the sample, roughly a fifth is held by the ten largest clones.

Here the sequenced sample was PBMCs, taken from a glioma patient treated with radiotherapy, temozolomide or both. The chain is made from TRBV5-6 and TRBJ2-7; too little of a D gene remains to name it. This sequence originates from a man aged 25-40 years with glioma. The DNA sequence is as follows: TGTGCCAGCAGCTTGGGACTGGACTACGAGCAGTACTTC. This yields the protein CASSLGLDYEQYF.